This T cell receptor beta chain was identified during a study of cytomegalovirus exposure and HLA in healthy donors. Whole-study context: A later analysis reported the same platform for the 95 to 150 validation repertoires and the roughly 700 first-cohort repertoires. Study-wide results and limits: A list of approximately 160 TCR beta chains associated with cytomegalovirus was given. Reports indicated that the classifier achieved high specificity and sensitivity in diagnosing cytomegalovirus status. Most TCR sequences proved rare, with some public TCRs found in many donors.

TCRdb's table, derived via immunoSEQ multiplex PCR, lists solely in-frame clones and lacks some. The sample consists of about 330,000 clones, roughly nine tenths of them appearing once. Turning to this clone: Its specificity is unknown.

This CDR3 has 12 residues. V was shortened by 5 bases and J by 7 bases, with 9 bases between the two germline ends. CDR1 MNHNY and CDR2 SVGAGI come from the germline V gene (reference sequence). The sequence came from a woman in her 30s in good health and CMV-seropositive. The rearrangement links TRBV6-6 to TRBJ2-1, with D tentatively TRBD1 (6 bases). The sample consisted of PBMCs. The CDR3 bases are TGTGCCAGCAGTGCAGGGGAAAATGAGCAGTTCTTC. As protein: CASSAGENEQFF.